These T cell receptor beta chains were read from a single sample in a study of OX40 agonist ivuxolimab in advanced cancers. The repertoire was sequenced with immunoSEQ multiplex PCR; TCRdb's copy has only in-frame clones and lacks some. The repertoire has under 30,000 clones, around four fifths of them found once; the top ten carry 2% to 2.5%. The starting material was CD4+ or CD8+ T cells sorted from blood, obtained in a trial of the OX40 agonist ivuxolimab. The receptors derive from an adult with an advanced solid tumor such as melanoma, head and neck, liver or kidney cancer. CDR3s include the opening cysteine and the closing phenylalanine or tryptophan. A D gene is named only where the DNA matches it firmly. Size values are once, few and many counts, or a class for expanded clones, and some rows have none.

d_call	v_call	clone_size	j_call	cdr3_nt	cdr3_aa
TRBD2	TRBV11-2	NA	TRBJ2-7	TGTGCCAGCAGCCGGCAACCCCGCGGGAGGGAGCAGTACTTC	CASSRQPRGREQYF
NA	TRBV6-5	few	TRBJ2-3	TGTGCCAGCAGTTACTTTAGAGATACGCAGTATTTT	CASSYFRDTQYF
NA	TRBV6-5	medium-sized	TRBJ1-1	TGTGCCAGCAGTTACTCCCAGAGAATCACTGAAGCTTTCTTT	CASSYSQRITEAFF
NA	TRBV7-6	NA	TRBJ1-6	TGTGCCAGCAGCTTGCAGAGCTCGCAGGGTCGCACCTATAATTCACCCCTCCACTTT	CASSLQSSQGRTYNSPLHF
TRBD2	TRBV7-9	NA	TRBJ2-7	TGTGCCAGCAGCCGCGGACTAGACGAGCAGTACTTC	CASSRGLDEQYF
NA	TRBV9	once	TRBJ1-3	TGTGCCAGCAGCCCGCGAAGCCGGGCCTTGTGGGGCACCATATATTTT	CASSPRSRALWGTIYF
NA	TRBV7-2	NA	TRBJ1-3	TGTGCCAGCAGCTTGGGGGTACAGGGTGGCTCTGGAAACACCATATATTTT	CASSLGVQGGSGNTIYF
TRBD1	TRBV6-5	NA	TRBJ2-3	TGTGCCAGCAGTTACGAGTGGGACAGGGCAACAGATACGCAGTATTTT	CASSYEWDRATDTQYF
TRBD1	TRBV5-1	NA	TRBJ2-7	TGCGCCAGCAGCGCTGACAGGGCTCTGTACGAGCAGTACTTC	CASSADRALYEQYF
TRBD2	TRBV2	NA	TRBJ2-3	TGTGCCAGCAGGGCCCTGGGACTAGCGGGGAATACAGATACGCAGTATTTT	CASRALGLAGNTDTQYF
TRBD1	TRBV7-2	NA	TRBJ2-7	TGTGCCAGCAGCTTAGGGACAGGGACCTACGAGCAGTACTTC	CASSLGTGTYEQYF
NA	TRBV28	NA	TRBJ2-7	TGTGCCAGCAGTTTGCAGGGACGGGGTTCCTACGAGCAGTACTTC	CASSLQGRGSYEQYF
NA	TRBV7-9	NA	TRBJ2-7	TGTGCCAGCAGCTTAGTCCCGACGGGGCCCGAGCAGTACTTC	CASSLVPTGPEQYF
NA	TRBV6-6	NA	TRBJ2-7	TGTGCCAGCAGTGATACAGGTGGGAGCTCCTACGAGCAGTACTTC	CASSDTGGSSYEQYF
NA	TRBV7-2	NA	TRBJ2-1	TGTGCCAGCAGCCCAGGGCCGAATGAGCAGTTCTTC	CASSPGPNEQFF
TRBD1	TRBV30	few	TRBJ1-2	TGTGCCTGGAGTCAGGACAGGCAAGGGGGCTACACCTTC	CAWSQDRQGGYTF
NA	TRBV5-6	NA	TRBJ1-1	TGTGCCAGCAGCTTCGGGAGGTTGAGGACTGAAGCTTTCTTT	CASSFGRLRTEAFF
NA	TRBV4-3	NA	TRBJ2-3	TGCGCCAGCAGCCAAGAAAGGAGGAGAGGCGCGGATACGCAGTATTTT	CASSQERRRGADTQYF
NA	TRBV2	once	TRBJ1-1	TGTGCCAGCATATCAGGAGTAAGGAACACTGAAGCTTTCTTT	CASISGVRNTEAFF
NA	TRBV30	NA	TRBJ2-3	TGTGCCTCTCAAAGGGGGGGGACAGATACGCAGTATTTT	CASQRGGTDTQYF
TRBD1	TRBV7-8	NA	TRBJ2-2	TGTGCCAGCAGCTTAGCGGACAGGGGAAACACCGGGGAGCTGTTTTTT	CASSLADRGNTGELFF
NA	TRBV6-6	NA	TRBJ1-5	TGTGCCAGCACCCTCGACAGTCCCAATCAGCCCCAGCATTTT	CASTLDSPNQPQHF
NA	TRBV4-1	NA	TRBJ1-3	TGCGCCAGCAGCAGTCAAAGCTCTGGAAACACCATATATTTT	CASSSQSSGNTIYF
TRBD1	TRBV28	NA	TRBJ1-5	TGTGCCAGCAGACCTCAGGACAGGCCCCGGCAGCCCCAGCATTTT	CASRPQDRPRQPQHF
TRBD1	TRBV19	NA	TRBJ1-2	TGTGCCAGCCGGACAGGGGATCATGGCTACACCTTC	CASRTGDHGYTF
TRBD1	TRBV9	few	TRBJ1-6	TGTGCCAGCAGCGGTGGGGCGGGACAGGGGAGTAATTCACCCCTCCACTTT	CASSGGAGQGSNSPLHF
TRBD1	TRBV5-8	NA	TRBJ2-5	TGTGCCAGCAGCTTCTTCCAGGGGGCGGTAGAGACCCAGTACTTC	CASSFFQGAVETQYF
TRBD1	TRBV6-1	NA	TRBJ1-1	TGTGCCAGCGAGGGACAGTTTAACACTGAAGCTTTCTTT	CASEGQFNTEAFF
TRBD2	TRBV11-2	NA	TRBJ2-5	TGTGCCAGCAGCTTAGCCCCCGGACTAGCGGGGCCTCGGTGGACCCAGTACTTC	CASSLAPGLAGPRWTQYF
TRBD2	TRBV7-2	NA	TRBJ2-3	TGTGCCAGCCGAGGGGTCAAGCGGGAAGATACGCAGTATTTT	CASRGVKREDTQYF
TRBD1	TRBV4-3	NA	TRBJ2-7	TGCGCCAGCAGCCTCCTGACAGGGCACACCTACGAGCAGTACTTC	CASSLLTGHTYEQYF
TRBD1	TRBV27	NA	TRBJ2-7	TGTGCCAGCAGTTTAGTACAGGGGAGTTACGAGCAGTACTTC	CASSLVQGSYEQYF
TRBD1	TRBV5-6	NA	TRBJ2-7	TGTGCCAGCAACCCCTTTGGACAGGGGGCTAAAGAGCAGTACTTC	CASNPFGQGAKEQYF
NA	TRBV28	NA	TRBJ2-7	TGTGCCAGCAGTGCCCCCCTTAGCGGCTACGAGCAGTACTTC	CASSAPLSGYEQYF
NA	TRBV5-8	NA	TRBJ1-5	TGTGCCAGCAGTCCTGACCGTGCGTCGGGGCCCCAGCATTTT	CASSPDRASGPQHF
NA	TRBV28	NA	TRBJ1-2	TGTGCCAGCAGTTTAACAGGGTTAGAAGGCTACACCTTC	CASSLTGLEGYTF
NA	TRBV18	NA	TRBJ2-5	TGTGCCAGCTCACCACCTTCCCTAGGGGAGACCCAGTACTTC	CASSPPSLGETQYF
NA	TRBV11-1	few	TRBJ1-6	TGTGCCAGCAGCTTAGACAGGCTACCTTATTCACCCCTCCACTTT	CASSLDRLPYSPLHF
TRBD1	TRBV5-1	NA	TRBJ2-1	TGCGCCAGCAGCTTGGGACAGGGCTCCTACAATGAGCAGTTCTTC	CASSLGQGSYNEQFF
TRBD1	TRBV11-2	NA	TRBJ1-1	TGTGCCAGCAGTAAAGGACAGGGAAGGAAGAACACTGAAGCTTTCTTT	CASSKGQGRKNTEAFF
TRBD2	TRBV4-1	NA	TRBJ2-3	TGCGCCAGCAGCCAAGATCGGGGTAGCGGGAGAGCAGATACGCAGTATTTT	CASSQDRGSGRADTQYF
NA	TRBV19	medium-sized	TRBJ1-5	TGTGCCAGTACCAAGTCTTGGAATCAGCCCCAGCATTTT	CASTKSWNQPQHF
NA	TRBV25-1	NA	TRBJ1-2	TGTGCCAGCAGTGCCCGGACAGCGACCTATGGCTACACCTTC	CASSARTATYGYTF
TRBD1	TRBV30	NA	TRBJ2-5	TGTGCCTGGGGGACAGGGAGTTTCAAGGGAGAGACCCAGTACTTC	CAWGTGSFKGETQYF
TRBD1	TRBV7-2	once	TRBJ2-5	TGTGCCAGCAGTCTTGACAGGGGCTGGGAGACCCAGTACTTC	CASSLDRGWETQYF
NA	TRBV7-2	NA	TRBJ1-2	TGTGCCACCCGCGAAGTTAGGGGGAATGGCTACACCTTC	CATREVRGNGYTF
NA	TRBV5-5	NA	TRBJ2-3	TGTGCCAGCAGCCCGGGAGACAGGACAGATACGCAGTATTTT	CASSPGDRTDTQYF
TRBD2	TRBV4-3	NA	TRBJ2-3	TGCGCCAGCAGCCCCCGCGGGAGGGAATCAGATACGCAGTATTTT	CASSPRGRESDTQYF
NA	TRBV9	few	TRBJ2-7	TGTGCCAGCAGCGTAAGACTGGATTCCAGCTCCTACGAGCAGTACTTC	CASSVRLDSSSYEQYF
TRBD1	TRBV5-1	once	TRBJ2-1	TGCGCCAGCAGCTTGGATGTAGCAGGGGGAAATGAGCAGTTCTTC	CASSLDVAGGNEQFF
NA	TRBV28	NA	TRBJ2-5	TGTGCCAGCAGTTCCGCTTGGGGCCAGTACTTC	CASSSAWGQYF